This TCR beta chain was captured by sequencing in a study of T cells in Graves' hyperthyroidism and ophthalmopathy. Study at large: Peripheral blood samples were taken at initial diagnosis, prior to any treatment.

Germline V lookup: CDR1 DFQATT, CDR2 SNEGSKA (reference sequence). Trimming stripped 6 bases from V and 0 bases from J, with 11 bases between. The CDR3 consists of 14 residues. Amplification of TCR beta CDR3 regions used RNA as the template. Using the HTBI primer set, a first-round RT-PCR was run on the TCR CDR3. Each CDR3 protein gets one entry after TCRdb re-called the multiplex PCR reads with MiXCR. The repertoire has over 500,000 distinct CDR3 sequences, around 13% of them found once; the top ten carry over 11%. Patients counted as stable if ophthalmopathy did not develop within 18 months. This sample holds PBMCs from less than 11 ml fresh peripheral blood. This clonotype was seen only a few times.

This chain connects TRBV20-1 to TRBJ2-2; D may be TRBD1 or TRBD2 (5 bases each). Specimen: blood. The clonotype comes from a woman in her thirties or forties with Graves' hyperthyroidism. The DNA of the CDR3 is TGCAGTGCAGCTTTGGGGGCGAACACCGGGGAGCTGTTTTTT. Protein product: CSAALGANTGELFF.